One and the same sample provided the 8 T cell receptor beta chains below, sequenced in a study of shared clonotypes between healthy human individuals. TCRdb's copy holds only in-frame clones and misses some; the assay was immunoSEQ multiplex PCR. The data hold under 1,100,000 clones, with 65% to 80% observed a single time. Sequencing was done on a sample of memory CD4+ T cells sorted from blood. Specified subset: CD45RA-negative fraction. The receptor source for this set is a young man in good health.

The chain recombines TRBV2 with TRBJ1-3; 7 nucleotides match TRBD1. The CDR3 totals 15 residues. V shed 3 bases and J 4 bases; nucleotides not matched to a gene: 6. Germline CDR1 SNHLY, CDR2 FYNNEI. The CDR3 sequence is CASSEERGLGNTIYF. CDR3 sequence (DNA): TGTGCCAGCAGTGAGGAGAGGGGGCTGGGAAACACCATATATTTT.

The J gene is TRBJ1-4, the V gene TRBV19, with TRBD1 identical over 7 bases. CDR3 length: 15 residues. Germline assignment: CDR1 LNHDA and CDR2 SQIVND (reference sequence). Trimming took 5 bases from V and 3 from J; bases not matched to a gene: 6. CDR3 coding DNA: TGTGCCAGTAGTCTCGACAGGGCGTCTAATGAAAAACTGTTTTTT. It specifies CASSLDRASNEKLFF.

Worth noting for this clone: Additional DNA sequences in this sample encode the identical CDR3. In DNA form, the CDR3 reads TGTGCCAGCTCACCGAACTCTGGAAACACCATATATTTT. Translation: CASSPNSGNTIYF. This chain joins TRBV18 and TRBJ1-3; D gene uncertain. The germline CDR1 and CDR2 sequences are KGHSH and LQKENI. The ends were cut back, 3 bases at V and 0 bases at J, with 3 bases in the middle. The CDR3 is 13 residues long.

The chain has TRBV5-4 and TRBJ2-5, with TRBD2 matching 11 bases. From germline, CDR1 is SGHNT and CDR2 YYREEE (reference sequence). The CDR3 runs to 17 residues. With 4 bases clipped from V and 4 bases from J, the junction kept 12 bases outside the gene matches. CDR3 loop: CASSRGTSGKGRETQYF. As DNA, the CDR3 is TGTGCCAGCAGCCGAGGGACTAGCGGCAAAGGCCGAGAGACCCAGTACTTC.

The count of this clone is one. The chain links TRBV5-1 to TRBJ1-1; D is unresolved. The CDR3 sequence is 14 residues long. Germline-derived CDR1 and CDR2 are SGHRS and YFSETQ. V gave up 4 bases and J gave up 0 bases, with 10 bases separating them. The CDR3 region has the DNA TGCGCCAGCAGCCCCCTGGAGTTGAACACTGAAGCTTTCTTT. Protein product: CASSPLELNTEAFF.

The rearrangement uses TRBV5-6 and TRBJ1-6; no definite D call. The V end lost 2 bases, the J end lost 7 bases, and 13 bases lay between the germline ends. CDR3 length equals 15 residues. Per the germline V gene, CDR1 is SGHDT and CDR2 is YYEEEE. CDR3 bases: TGTGCCAGCAGCTTTGGCGGGATAATGAATTCACCCCTCCACTTT. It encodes CASSFGGIMNSPLHF.

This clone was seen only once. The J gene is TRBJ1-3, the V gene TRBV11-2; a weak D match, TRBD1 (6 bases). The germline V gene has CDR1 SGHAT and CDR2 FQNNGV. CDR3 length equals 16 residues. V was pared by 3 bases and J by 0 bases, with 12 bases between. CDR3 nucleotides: TGTGCCAGCAGCTTTTCACAGGGAGACTCTGGAAACACCATATATTTT. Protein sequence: CASSFSQGDSGNTIYF.

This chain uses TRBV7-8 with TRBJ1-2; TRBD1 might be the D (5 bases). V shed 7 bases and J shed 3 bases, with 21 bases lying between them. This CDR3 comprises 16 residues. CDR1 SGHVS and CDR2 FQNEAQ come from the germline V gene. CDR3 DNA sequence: TGTGCCAGCAACCCCGAGGGCGGGGGATGGGACTATGGCTACACCTTC. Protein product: CASNPEGGGWDYGYTF.